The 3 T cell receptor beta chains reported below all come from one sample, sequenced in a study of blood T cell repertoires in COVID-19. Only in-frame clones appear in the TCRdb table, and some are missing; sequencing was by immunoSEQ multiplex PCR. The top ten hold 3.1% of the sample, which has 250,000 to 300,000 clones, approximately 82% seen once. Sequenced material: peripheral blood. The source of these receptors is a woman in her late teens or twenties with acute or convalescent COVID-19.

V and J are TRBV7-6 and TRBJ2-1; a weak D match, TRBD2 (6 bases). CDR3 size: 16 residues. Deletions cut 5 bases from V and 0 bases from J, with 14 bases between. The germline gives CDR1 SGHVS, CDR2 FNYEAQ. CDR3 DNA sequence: TGTGCCAGCAGCGCCCGAATGGGGGGCTCCTACAATGAGCAGTTCTTC. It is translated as CASSARMGGSYNEQFF.

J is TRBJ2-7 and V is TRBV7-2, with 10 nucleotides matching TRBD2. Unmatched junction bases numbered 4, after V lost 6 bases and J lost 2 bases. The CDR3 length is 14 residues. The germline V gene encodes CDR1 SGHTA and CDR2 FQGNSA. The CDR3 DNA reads TGTGCCAGCAGTAGCGGGAGGACGACCTACGAGCAGTACTTC. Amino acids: CASSSGRTTYEQYF.

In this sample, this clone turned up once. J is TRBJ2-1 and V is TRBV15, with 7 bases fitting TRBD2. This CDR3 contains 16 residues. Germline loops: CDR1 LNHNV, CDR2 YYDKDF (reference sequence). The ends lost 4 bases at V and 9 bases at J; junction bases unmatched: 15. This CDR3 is CATSTRPAGEPIEQFF. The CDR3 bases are TGTGCCACCAGCACCCGACCCGCGGGGGAGCCCATTGAGCAGTTCTTC. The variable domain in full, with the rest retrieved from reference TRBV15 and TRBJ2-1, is DAMVIQNPRYQVTQFGKPVTLSCSQTLNHNVMYWYQQKSSQAPKLLFHYYDKDFNNEADTPDNFQSRRPNTSFCFLDIRSPGLGDTAMYLCATSTRPAGEPIEQFFGPGTRLTVL.